This T cell receptor beta chain was captured in a study of cytomegalovirus exposure and HLA in healthy donors. Study-wide points: Judged likely to be a sequencing artifact was a cluster of highly shared sequence variants. Most observed TCR sequences were rare, whereas some public TCRs were detected in many donors. CMV antigen specificity of three CMV-associated chains was confirmed in vitro.

Of note for this clone: Its antigen is not identified.

Per the germline V gene, CDR1 is SGHRS and CDR2 is YFSETQ. The V and J ends lost 0 bases and 7 bases, in that order; junction bases with no gene match: 6. This CDR3 has 15 residues. Donors showed nominal health when sampled, although they likely had unrecorded immune exposures. A multiplex PCR was run with 60 Vbeta primers and 13 Jbeta primers. Profiled with immunoSEQ multiplex PCR; TCRdb holds only in-frame clones, not every one. The sample contains 150,000 to 200,000 clones, around three quarters of which appear only once. Sequencing used PBMCs. This TCR derives from a man aged 30 to 39 in good health and CMV-seronegative. The V call is TRBV5-1, the J call TRBJ2-4; 8 nucleotides match TRBD1. The CDR3 sequence is CASSLAQGAENIQYF. CDR3 in DNA: TGCGCCAGCAGCTTGGCCCAGGGGGCTGAGAACATTCAGTACTTC.